The TCR beta chain described here comes from a study of shared clonotypes between healthy human individuals (dated by TCRdb to the early 2020s). As for the study more broadly: A couple of women and a few men aged 18 to 49 years were included in the cohort. To estimate repertoire size and how much clonotype sharing occurs between individuals, the study deeply sequenced the blood TCR repertoires of roughly 5 healthy adults. To increase sequencing depth and limit assay-specific biases, different laboratories used diverse techniques to prepare libraries and sequence TCR repertoires. Per donor, leukapheresis produced somewhere between about 0.94 and 9.5 billion PBMCs. For each donor, CD4 naive and CD4 memory were each run on three plates, CD8 naive on two plates, and CD8 memory on one plate.

CDR1 and CDR2 are read off the germline V gene as LGHNA and YSLEER. V is cut by 0 bases and J by 3 bases, and the space between the germline ends is 6 bases. Including cysteine and phenylalanine, the CDR3 has 14 amino acids. Only CDR3 DNA remains: 42 bases, in frame from the first base. TCR CDR3 regions were amplified from genomic DNA by multiplex PCR using the deep immunoSEQ assay. Genomic DNA extracted from each cell subset was distributed evenly over all wells of several immunoSEQ 96-well plates, and each plate served as one replicate. For sorted subsets, each replicate PCR was loaded with about 200 ng genomic DNA, equivalent to about 33,000 T cell genomes. Purified libraries were quantified with a Qubit 3.0 fluorometer, sized on a Bioanalyzer 2100, and re-quantified with the KAPA Library Quantification kit. Every immunoSEQ 96-well plate was sequenced on a dedicated single-read 150-cycle Illumina NextSeq 550 flow cell. The study's own analysis went as follows. Because the immunoSEQ output included only junctional sequences and no quality scores, the filtering could not be the same as the filtering used for full-length reads. To assign V/J genes and CDR3, sequences were annotated using PyIR, a Python wrapper for IgBLAST v1.9, with IMGT germline references. Reads were filtered out if the reads had weak V/J assignments (E-value above 1e-6), no CDR3, stop codons, out-of-frame junctions, or ambiguous translated residues. V3J clonotypes were defined by identical inferred V gene, J gene, and CDR3 amino acid sequence. To compute the percentage overlap between repertoires, the number of shared unique clonotypes was divided by the size of the smaller repertoire. Repertoire richness was assessed with RTK rarefaction, the Chao1 estimator, and Recon v2.1 estimates of unobserved clonotypes. Generation probabilities for all TCRbeta clonotypes obtained by the gDNA method from a handful of donors were computed using OLGA. TCRdb carries this immuneACCESS record with in-frame sequences only. Its versions omit some clonotypes, under half of them owing to an unresolved V gene in the studies checked, with the rest unexplained. V and J calls and clone size follow that table, whereas D and trimming were derived from the DNA. This sample has roughly 1.5 million clones in its table, and 95% to 99% of those were observed once. Roughly 0.45% of the sample comes from the top ten.

The full study reports these points: Across a handful of donors, around 5% of naive CD4, 3% to 3.5% of naive CD8, 2.3% of memory CD4, and 0.4% of memory CD8 clonotypes were shared. Because the study included a small number of donors, the genetic and exposure-history diversity represented was limited. Only blood was sampled, and tissue TCR repertoires likely differ from those in blood. Based on pairwise subsampling, the degree of clonotype sharing among donors was expected to be affected by sequencing depth. Rarefaction of sorted-subset datasets indicated incomplete sequencing despite the large sequencing depth. Estimated clonotype richness was generally larger for naive than for memory subsets. Compared with non-shared clonotypes, clonotypes shared by all four sorted-subset donors had higher generation probabilities.

Donors were healthy HIV-negative adults with no recently reported acute infections or vaccinations. Every donor was a Caucasian adult living in Nashville, Tennessee, USA. CD4+ T cells were enriched by magnetic negative selection, after which naive cells were positively selected on CD45RA and the negative fraction was taken as the memory subset. After blood collection by leukapheresis, PBMCs were isolated using Ficoll-Histopaque density gradient centrifugation and then cryopreserved in the vapor phase of liquid nitrogen. Analytical flow cytometry was used to check the purity and quantity of each magnetically sorted T cell population. Genomic DNA was isolated from each sorted fraction and quantified by UV absorbance on a Nanodrop 2000c. As regards this clone: Its antigen is still unknown. Nothing much larger sits one base from this clone, and base qualities are not available.

The specimen sequenced was naive CD4+ T cells sorted from blood. This sample's cell subset or site label indicates: CD45RA+ positively selected. The TCR originated in a man aged 25 to 45 in good health. This chain is built from TRBV4-3 and TRBJ2-4; the D gene assignment is ambiguous. CDR3 reads: CASSQDLGKNIQYF. The DNA is TGCGCCAGCAGCCAAGATTTGGGCAAAAACATTCAGTACTTC.